Below, 16 T cell receptor beta chains from the same sample are listed, as sequenced in a study of cytomegalovirus exposure and HLA in healthy donors. Vbeta (60) and Jbeta (13) primers were used in the PCR. Assay: immunoSEQ multiplex PCR; the TCRdb copy retains only in-frame clones and omits some. The sample holds 200,000 or so clones, more than 75% seen once. Sequenced sample: PBMCs. Receptor source: a woman between 50 and 59 years old in good health and CMV-seropositive.

CDR3 DNA sequence: TGTGCCAGTAGTATCCTGGGTAGCGGGGGATACGAGCAGTACTTC. Translation gives CASSILGSGGYEQYF. The chain combines TRBV19 with TRBJ2-7; 9 positions agree with TRBD2. The CDR3 has 15 residues. J lost 4 bases, V lost 3 bases, and 7 bases had no gene match. Germline V gene sequence: CDR1 LNHDA, CDR2 SQIVND (reference sequence).

The chain is built from TRBV6-5 and TRBJ2-2; no reliable D call. Germline CDR1 and CDR2: MNHEY and SVGAGI. V lost 5 bases and J lost 6, with 13 bases in between. This CDR3 comprises 14 residues. In DNA form, the CDR3 reads TGTGCCAGCAGTGCCGCAATAGTTTCCGGGGAGCTGTTTTTT. Amino acids: CASSAAIVSGELFF.

The chain links TRBV4-1 to TRBJ2-2; D is uncertain. The germline gives CDR1 MGHRA, CDR2 YSYEKL. V was cut by 0 bases and J by 6 bases, with 11 bases left in between. The CDR3 spans 15 residues. CDR3 sequence reads: CASSQESKRSGELFF. CDR3 DNA sequence: TGCGCCAGCAGCCAAGAAAGTAAGAGGTCCGGGGAGCTGTTTTTT.

The chain carries TRBV19 and TRBJ2-7, with TRBD1 matching over 9 bases. Germline assignment: CDR1 LNHDA and CDR2 SQIVND (reference sequence). V shed 6 bases and J 3 bases; nucleotides not matched to a gene: 12. This CDR3 is 16 amino acids long. CDR3: CASSRTGAEIRYEQYF. In nucleotides, the CDR3 is TGTGCCAGTAGCCGGACAGGGGCCGAGATCCGCTACGAGCAGTACTTC.

The chain carries TRBV28 and TRBJ1-6, with 9 positions matching TRBD1. The CDR3 loop spans 15 amino acids. The germline CDR1 and CDR2 sequences are MDHEN and SYDVKM. The ends lost 2 bases at V and 9 bases at J; junction bases unmatched: 5. CDR3 region: CASSLVGQGGSPLHF. The CDR3 DNA reads as TGTGCCAGCAGTTTAGTGGGACAGGGAGGTTCACCCCTCCACTTT.

This chain uses TRBV11-1 with TRBJ1-1; tentative D call: TRBD1 (5 bases). The V end was cut by 5 bases, the J end by 1 base, with 11 bases between. The CDR3 contains 14 residues. CDR1 is SGHAT, CDR2 FQDESV, per germline (reference sequence). The CDR3 nucleotides are TGTGCCAGCAGCCCCGATGACAGGAACACTGAAGCTTTCTTT. It yields the protein CASSPDDRNTEAFF. The whole variable domain, filled in from reference TRBV11-1 and TRBJ1-1, reads EAEVAQSPRYKITEKSQAVAFWCDPISGHATLYWYRQILGQGPELLVQFQDESVVDDSQLPKDRFSAERLKGVDSTLKIQPAELGDSAMYLCASSPDDRNTEAFFGQGTRLTVV.

The J gene is TRBJ2-6, the V gene TRBV6-6; a weak D match, TRBD1 (6 bases). With 6 bases removed from V and 7 bases from J, the gap between germline ends came to 16 bases. In germline, CDR1 is MNHNY, CDR2 SVGAGI (reference sequence). The CDR3 runs 15 residues. The CDR3 nucleotides read TGTGCCAGCAGAACCGAAGGGGGATTAGCCAACGTCCTGACTTTC. As protein: CASRTEGGLANVLTF.

V and J are TRBV5-4 and TRBJ1-6; 7 bases match TRBD1. The length of the CDR3 is 16 residues. CDR1 and CDR2 (germline): SGHNT, YYREEE (reference sequence). Trimming at V came to 4 bases and at J to 0 bases, leaving 4 bases not matched to a gene. For the CDR3, the DNA is TGTGCCAGCAGCGTGGGACAGAGCTCCTATAATTCACCCCTCCACTTT. Its translation: CASSVGQSSYNSPLHF.

This rearrangement joins TRBV27 to TRBJ2-3; weak D call: TRBD2 (7 bases). Trimming pared 11 bases from V and 2 bases from J, leaving 20 bases between. CDR3 length equals 15 residues. Germline CDR1 and CDR2: MNHEY and SMNVEV (reference sequence). The CDR3 sequence is CAPICGGGLTDTQYF. The CDR3, as DNA: TGTGCCCCCATCTGCGGCGGGGGCCTCACAGATACGCAGTATTTT.

The V gene is TRBV27, the J gene TRBJ1-6; tentatively, D is TRBD1 (5 bases). Germline V CDR1 and CDR2: MNHEY, SMNVEV (reference sequence). There are 18 residues in the CDR3. Trimming took 6 bases from V and 8 from J, leaving 26 bases between them. The CDR3 loop reads CASSYRFHPQARDSPLHF. CDR3 coding DNA: TGTGCCAGCAGCTACCGGTTTCATCCACAGGCGCGAGATTCACCCCTCCACTTT.

This clone has a handful of counts. The J gene is TRBJ1-4, the V gene TRBV21-1. TRBV21-1 represents a pseudogene. The CDR3 extends over 13 amino acids. CDR3 in amino acids: CASPASTNEKLFF. The DNA for the CDR3 is TGTGCCAGCCCCGCGAGTACTAATGAAAAACTGTTTTTT.

The rearrangement links TRBV7-9 to TRBJ2-3; 10 bases map to TRBD2. The V gene end was trimmed by 0 bases and the J gene end by 9 bases; junction bases not matched to a gene: 0. Germline V gives CDR1 SEHNR, CDR2 FQNEAQ (reference sequence). This CDR3 comprises 13 residues. The CDR3 DNA follows: TGTGCCAGCAGCTTAGCGGGACTAGCGACGCAGTATTTT. It encodes CASSLAGLATQYF.

The J gene is TRBJ1-3, the V gene TRBV28; tentatively, D is TRBD1 (6 bases). Germline CDR1 is MDHEN and CDR2 is SYDVKM. Trimming removed 5 bases from V and 11 bases from J, with 16 bases in between. There are 13 residues in the CDR3. The CDR3 nucleotides are TGTGCCAGCAGTAACCCAGGGGCGTTTTCCATATATTTT. Protein sequence: CASSNPGAFSIYF.

The rearrangement links TRBV5-4 to TRBJ2-7, with a possible D match to TRBD1 (5 bases). Germline CDR1 is SGHNT and CDR2 is YYREEE (reference sequence). The CDR3 has 12 residues. V lost 0 bases to trimming and J lost 6 bases, with 7 bases between them. Here the CDR3 DNA reads TGTGCCAGCAGCTTGGACAGGTTCGAGCAGTACTTC. Encoded protein: CASSLDRFEQYF.

The chain couples TRBV7-2 to TRBJ2-2; tentatively, D is TRBD2 (6 bases). CDR1 and CDR2 (germline): SGHTA, FQGNSA. The CDR3 sequence is 15 residues long. V shed 5 bases and J shed 1 base, with 11 bases lying between them. Here the CDR3 DNA reads TGTGCCAGCAGCCCAACGACTAGGAACACCGGGGAGCTGTTTTTT. This sequence encodes CASSPTTRNTGELFF.

The chain has TRBV27 and TRBJ2-1; D not resolved. Trimming cost V 6 bases and J 8 bases, with 8 bases left between them. This CDR3 spans 11 amino acids. CDR1 MNHEY and CDR2 SMNVEV come from the germline V gene (reference sequence). This CDR3 is CASSRGDEQFF. In DNA, the CDR3 is TGTGCCAGCAGCCGCGGCGATGAGCAGTTCTTC.